These 3 T cell receptor beta chains were all obtained from the same sample, sequenced in a study of blood T cell repertoires in COVID-19. Measured with immunoSEQ multiplex PCR; TCRdb has only the in-frame clones, and not every one. This sample has 150,000 to 200,000 clones, with 84% found just once. The sample taken for sequencing was peripheral blood. These receptors came from a man in his forties who had recovered from COVID-19.

This clone is a singleton in its sample. The rearrangement joins TRBV7-8 to TRBJ1-1; TRBD1 aligns across 9 bases. Trimming removed 5 bases from V and 7 bases from J; junction bases left unmatched: 8. The CDR3 spans 14 residues. Per germline, CDR1 SGHVS and CDR2 FQNEAQ. The CDR3 DNA sequence: TGTGCCAGCAGCGCAATGGGACAGGGCATTGAAGCTTTCTTT. Amino acid sequence: CASSAMGQGIEAFF.

This clone occurred once. The chain couples TRBV5-8 to TRBJ1-5; D gene ambiguous. V lost 0 bases to trimming and J lost 0 bases, with 7 bases between them. Germline lookup yields CDR1 SGHTS and CDR2 YDEGEE. The CDR3 has 15 amino acids. DNA of the CDR3: TGTGCCAGCAGCTTGGTCCGGTATAGCAATCAGCCCCAGCATTTT. It is translated as CASSLVRYSNQPQHF. Full variable domain (remainder filled in from reference TRBV5-8 and TRBJ1-5): EAGVTQSPTHLIKTRGQQATLRCSPISGHTSVYWYQQALGLGLQFLLWYDEGEERNRGNFPPRFSGRQFPNYSSELNVNALELEDSALYLCASSLVRYSNQPQHFGDGTRLSIL.

This clone came up once. J is TRBJ1-6 and V is TRBV2; D ambiguous. The CDR3 extends over 13 amino acids. Trimming took off 5 bases at V and 6 bases at J, with 8 bases between the two ends. Germline loops: CDR1 SNHLY, CDR2 FYNNEI. This chain's CDR3 is CASSQDSNSPLHF. The CDR3 nucleotides are TGTGCCAGCAGTCAAGACTCTAATTCACCCCTCCACTTT.